Listed below are T cell receptor beta chains from one sample, sequenced in a study of blood T cell repertoires in COVID-19. The protocol was immunoSEQ multiplex PCR, while the TCRdb copy is restricted to in-frame clones and leaves out a portion. In the table there are roughly 97,000 clones, roughly 91% of which are singletons. Sequencing was done on a sample of peripheral blood. Receptors were obtained from a human donor in a cohort sampled during active COVID-19. Each CDR3 is given with its conserved first and last residue. The order of the fields is D gene, clone size, V gene, J gene, CDR3 protein, CDR3 DNA. The D gene is left open where the match is weak. Expanded clones get a size class; other rows say once, few or many, or leave the size out.

D gene: -
clone size: -
V gene: TRBV25-1
J gene: TRBJ1-1
CDR3 protein: CASSLRGGEAFF
CDR3 DNA: TGTGCCAGCAGTCTTAGGGGTGGTGAAGCTTTCTTT

D gene: TRBD1
clone size: -
V gene: TRBV28
J gene: TRBJ2-5
CDR3 protein: CASSLRDSSAEETQYF
CDR3 DNA: TGTGCCAGCAGTCTTAGGGACAGCTCCGCGGAAGAGACCCAGTACTTC

D gene: TRBD1
clone size: once
V gene: TRBV3-1/TRBV3-2
J gene: TRBJ2-3
CDR3 protein: CASSQGPRGPSTDTQYF
CDR3 DNA: TGTGCCAGCAGCCAAGGGCCCAGGGGGCCTAGCACAGATACGCAGTATTTT

D gene: -
clone size: -
V gene: TRBV5-8
J gene: TRBJ1-1
CDR3 protein: CASSLKLREGGTEAFF
CDR3 DNA: TGTGCCAGCAGCTTGAAACTCCGGGAAGGGGGCACTGAAGCTTTCTTT

D gene: -
clone size: -
V gene: TRBV5-4
J gene: TRBJ2-5
CDR3 protein: CASSFQRGMETQYF
CDR3 DNA: TGTGCCAGCAGCTTTCAAAGGGGTATGGAGACCCAGTACTTC

D gene: -
clone size: -
V gene: TRBV9
J gene: TRBJ2-3
CDR3 protein: CASSATGDTQYF
CDR3 DNA: TGTGCCAGCAGCGCGACGGGAGATACGCAGTATTTT

D gene: TRBD1
clone size: -
V gene: TRBV28
J gene: TRBJ2-7
CDR3 protein: CASSRPGQATYEQYF
CDR3 DNA: TGTGCCAGCAGTCGACCGGGACAGGCAACCTACGAGCAGTACTTC

D gene: -
clone size: -
V gene: TRBV19
J gene: TRBJ1-2
CDR3 protein: CASSITRAEYNGYTF
CDR3 DNA: TGTGCCAGTAGTATAACGAGGGCAGAGTACAATGGCTACACCTTC

D gene: TRBD2
clone size: -
V gene: TRBV10-2
J gene: TRBJ2-1
CDR3 protein: CASSPSGTYNEQFF
CDR3 DNA: TGCGCCAGCAGTCCCAGCGGGACCTACAATGAGCAGTTCTTC

D gene: TRBD1
clone size: -
V gene: TRBV7-9
J gene: TRBJ2-7
CDR3 protein: CASSDSSRGLEQYF
CDR3 DNA: TGTGCCAGCAGCGATTCCTCCAGGGGGCTGGAGCAGTACTTC

D gene: -
clone size: -
V gene: TRBV5-6
J gene: TRBJ2-7
CDR3 protein: CASSQTGTAYEQYF
CDR3 DNA: TGTGCCAGCAGCCAAACCGGGACTGCCTACGAGCAGTACTTC

D gene: TRBD1
clone size: -
V gene: TRBV9
J gene: TRBJ1-6
CDR3 protein: CASRDGTGGTPLHF
CDR3 DNA: TGTGCCAGCAGGGACGGGACAGGTGGTACACCCCTCCACTTT

D gene: -
clone size: -
V gene: TRBV7-9
J gene: TRBJ2-1
CDR3 protein: CASSLDGGSGHYNEQFF
CDR3 DNA: TGTGCCAGCAGCTTAGATGGGGGTAGCGGACATTACAATGAGCAGTTCTTC

D gene: -
clone size: -
V gene: TRBV12-3/TRBV12-4
J gene: TRBJ1-1
CDR3 protein: CASSRTGNEAFF
CDR3 DNA: TGTGCCAGCAGTCGGACCGGGAATGAAGCTTTCTTT

D gene: -
clone size: -
V gene: TRBV18
J gene: TRBJ2-6
CDR3 protein: CASSPLRAYSGANVLTF
CDR3 DNA: TGTGCCAGCTCACCACTTCGAGCTTACTCTGGGGCCAACGTCCTGACTTTC

D gene: -
clone size: -
V gene: TRBV13
J gene: TRBJ2-7
CDR3 protein: CASSLGQPDRQYYYEQYF
CDR3 DNA: TGTGCCAGCAGCTTAGGTCAGCCGGACAGACAGTACTACTACGAGCAGTACTTC

D gene: -
clone size: -
V gene: TRBV6-5
J gene: TRBJ2-1
CDR3 protein: CASSYEGVRYNEQFF
CDR3 DNA: TGTGCCAGCAGTTACGAAGGGGTGAGATACAATGAGCAGTTCTTC

D gene: TRBD1
clone size: -
V gene: TRBV4-3
J gene: TRBJ1-2
CDR3 protein: CASSPWDSVYGYTF
CDR3 DNA: TGCGCCAGCAGCCCCTGGGACAGCGTTTATGGCTACACCTTC

D gene: TRBD2
clone size: -
V gene: TRBV27
J gene: TRBJ2-3
CDR3 protein: CASSSRTSGEVTDTQYF
CDR3 DNA: TGTGCCAGCAGTTCCCGGACTAGCGGGGAGGTCACAGATACGCAGTATTTT

D gene: TRBD1
clone size: -
V gene: TRBV19
J gene: TRBJ1-5
CDR3 protein: CASNRQGPSNQPQHF
CDR3 DNA: TGTGCCAGTAACCGACAGGGGCCCAGCAATCAGCCCCAGCATTTT

D gene: -
clone size: -
V gene: TRBV12-3/TRBV12-4
J gene: TRBJ2-1
CDR3 protein: CASSLAGDEQFF
CDR3 DNA: TGTGCCAGCAGTTTAGCCGGGGATGAGCAGTTCTTC

D gene: -
clone size: -
V gene: TRBV27
J gene: TRBJ2-7
CDR3 protein: CASRVQGGSYEQYF
CDR3 DNA: TGTGCCAGCAGAGTACAGGGAGGGAGCTACGAGCAGTACTTC

D gene: TRBD1
clone size: -
V gene: TRBV28
J gene: TRBJ1-2
CDR3 protein: CASSLLIGTGKYGCTF
CDR3 DNA: TGTGCCAGCAGTTTGCTTATAGGGACAGGGAAATATGGCTGCACCTTC

D gene: TRBD2
clone size: -
V gene: TRBV24-1
J gene: TRBJ2-1
CDR3 protein: CATSGPGTSGRGAPYNEQFF
CDR3 DNA: TGTGCCACCAGTGGTCCCGGGACTAGCGGCCGAGGAGCCCCCTACAATGAGCAGTTCTTC

D gene: -
clone size: -
V gene: TRBV7-2
J gene: TRBJ2-5
CDR3 protein: CASSADRPRGETQYF
CDR3 DNA: TGTGCCAGCAGCGCCGACAGGCCCCGGGGAGAGACCCAGTACTTC

D gene: TRBD1
clone size: -
V gene: TRBV6-5
J gene: TRBJ1-5
CDR3 protein: CASSYSTGGQPQHF
CDR3 DNA: TGTGCCAGCAGTTACTCGACAGGGGGGCAGCCCCAGCATTTT

D gene: TRBD2
clone size: -
V gene: TRBV7-9
J gene: TRBJ2-2
CDR3 protein: CASSWVAGNTGELFF
CDR3 DNA: TGTGCCAGCAGCTGGGTAGCGGGGAACACCGGGGAGCTGTTTTTT

D gene: -
clone size: -
V gene: TRBV6-6
J gene: TRBJ1-2
CDR3 protein: CASSTATGRWGYTF
CDR3 DNA: TGTGCCAGCAGTACTGCGACAGGCCGCTGGGGCTACACCTTC

D gene: TRBD1
clone size: -
V gene: TRBV24-1
J gene: TRBJ2-3
CDR3 protein: CATSVTGGDTQYF
CDR3 DNA: TGTGCCACCAGTGTTACAGGGGGGGATACGCAGTATTTT

D gene: -
clone size: once
V gene: TRBV6-6
J gene: TRBJ2-7
CDR3 protein: CASSYAGSSYEQYF
CDR3 DNA: TGTGCCAGCAGTTACGCGGGGAGCTCCTACGAGCAGTACTTC

D gene: -
clone size: -
V gene: TRBV7-2
J gene: TRBJ2-4
CDR3 protein: CASSFRPILAKNIQYF
CDR3 DNA: TGTGCCAGCAGCTTTCGTCCTATTCTAGCCAAAAACATTCAGTACTTC

D gene: -
clone size: once
V gene: TRBV5-1
J gene: TRBJ1-1
CDR3 protein: CASSGGESRNTEAFF
CDR3 DNA: TGCGCCAGCAGCGGGGGGGAATCAAGGAACACTGAAGCTTTCTTT

D gene: -
clone size: -
V gene: TRBV9
J gene: TRBJ2-1
CDR3 protein: CASSGRGGSDEQFF
CDR3 DNA: TGTGCCAGCAGCGGGCGTGGGGGGAGCGATGAGCAGTTCTTC

D gene: -
clone size: -
V gene: TRBV10-3
J gene: TRBJ2-3
CDR3 protein: CAISFGRDQDTQYF
CDR3 DNA: TGTGCCATCAGTTTTGGGCGGGATCAGGATACGCAGTATTTT

D gene: TRBD2
clone size: -
V gene: TRBV5-5
J gene: TRBJ2-7
CDR3 protein: CASSRTALAGGPPGYEQYF
CDR3 DNA: TGTGCCAGCAGCCGTACTGCCCTAGCGGGAGGGCCTCCTGGATACGAGCAGTACTTC

D gene: TRBD2
clone size: -
V gene: TRBV18
J gene: TRBJ2-2
CDR3 protein: CASSPQSSGRTSGELFF
CDR3 DNA: TGTGCCAGCTCACCACAGTCTAGCGGACGGACATCCGGGGAGCTGTTTTTT

D gene: -
clone size: -
V gene: TRBV12-3/TRBV12-4
J gene: TRBJ1-1
CDR3 protein: CASSFGRNTEAFF
CDR3 DNA: TGTGCCAGCAGTTTTGGCAGAAACACTGAAGCTTTCTTT

D gene: -
clone size: few
V gene: TRBV7-2
J gene: TRBJ1-5
CDR3 protein: CASSLGESFSYSNQPQHF
CDR3 DNA: TGTGCCAGCAGCTTAGGAGAGTCCTTTAGCTATAGCAATCAGCCCCAGCATTTT

D gene: TRBD1
clone size: few
V gene: TRBV6-5
J gene: TRBJ2-7
CDR3 protein: CASQGVGQGVGQYF
CDR3 DNA: TGTGCCAGCCAAGGCGTGGGACAGGGGGTTGGGCAGTACTTC

D gene: TRBD1
clone size: -
V gene: TRBV5-1
J gene: TRBJ1-1
CDR3 protein: CASSLGGGGQASRRTEAFF
CDR3 DNA: TGCGCCAGCAGCTTGGGGGGTGGGGGACAGGCCTCTCGGAGGACTGAAGCTTTCTTT

D gene: -
clone size: -
V gene: TRBV19
J gene: TRBJ1-5
CDR3 protein: CAAAGGMQPQHF
CDR3 DNA: TGTGCCGCAGCGGGGGGGATGCAGCCCCAGCATTTT

D gene: -
clone size: -
V gene: TRBV19
J gene: TRBJ1-2
CDR3 protein: CASSIYRNGYTF
CDR3 DNA: TGTGCCAGTAGTATCTACAGGAACGGCTACACCTTC

D gene: -
clone size: -
V gene: TRBV5-6
J gene: TRBJ2-2
CDR3 protein: CASSLYRNTGELFF
CDR3 DNA: TGTGCCAGCAGCTTGTACAGGAACACCGGGGAGCTGTTTTTT

D gene: -
clone size: -
V gene: TRBV28
J gene: TRBJ2-7
CDR3 protein: CASSTLGYEQYF
CDR3 DNA: TGTGCCAGCAGTACCCTAGGCTACGAGCAGTACTTC

D gene: -
clone size: -
V gene: TRBV27
J gene: TRBJ1-2
CDR3 protein: CASKLQAGLDYGYTF
CDR3 DNA: TGTGCCAGCAAATTACAAGCGGGGTTGGACTATGGCTACACCTTC